Below are 25 T cell receptor beta chains sequenced from a single sample in a study of a mutant IDH1 vaccine in newly diagnosed glioma. Using immunoSEQ multiplex PCR, the repertoire was profiled, and TCRdb retains in-frame clones only, with some absent. The sample has roughly 60,000 clones, approximately 81% seen once. These receptors are not linked to any known antigen. Time point given: week 23, last vaccination. A single vaccine dose contained 300 ug of mutant IDH1 20-mer peptide, and topical imiquimod was used with it. The sample consisted of PBMCs, taken from a glioma patient whose treatment included an IDH1 peptide vaccine. These receptors were collected from a man aged 25 to 45 with glioma.

This clone occurred once. The chain links TRBV6-5 to TRBJ2-7, with 11 positions matching TRBD1. V dropped 5 bases and J dropped 3; count of bases not matched to a gene: 6. The germline V gene has CDR1 MNHEY and CDR2 SVGAGI. This CDR3 region has 15 residues. CDR3 in DNA: TGTGCCAGCAGTCCCCGGACAGGGGGCGGCTACGAGCAGTACTTC. Amino acid sequence: CASSPRTGGGYEQYF.

The chain couples TRBV28 to TRBJ1-2; TRBD1 aligns across 8 bases. The V segment lost 7 bases and the J segment 2 bases; nucleotides outside the gene matches: 12. This CDR3 contains 16 residues. Germline CDR1 and CDR2: MDHEN and SYDVKM. Written as DNA, the CDR3 is TGTGCCAGCACCCTCTTGGGGCAGGGGGCGAACTATGGCTACACCTTC. Translating gives CASTLLGQGANYGYTF.

The chain couples TRBV5-1 to TRBJ2-1, with TRBD1 as a possible D gene (6 bases). Germline V gene lookup returns CDR1 SGHRS and CDR2 YFSETQ. This CDR3 region has 12 residues. Trimming removed 8 bases from V and 5 bases from J, with 11 bases in between. CDR3 DNA: TGCGCCAGTTCAGGGGCGCACAATGAGCAGTTCTTC. Residues: CASSGAHNEQFF.

The gene calls are TRBV6-1 and TRBJ1-1; D is undetermined. Trimming stripped 7 bases from V and 4 bases from J, with 13 bases between. CDR3 size: 13 residues. Per germline, CDR1 MNHNS and CDR2 SASEGT. The CDR3 reads CASKNRDSTEAFF. The CDR3 nucleotides are TGTGCCAGCAAAAACCGGGATTCCACTGAAGCTTTCTTT.

This clone was counted between two and nine times. This sequence joins TRBV2 and TRBJ2-7, with 7 bases fitting TRBD1. Per the germline V gene, CDR1 is SNHLY and CDR2 is FYNNEI. Trimming removed 7 bases from V and 7 bases from J; junction bases left unmatched: 16. The CDR3 is made up of 15 amino acids. This chain's CDR3 is CASTRGQTLPGEQYF. The DNA of the CDR3 is TGTGCCAGCACCAGGGGACAGACCTTACCGGGGGAGCAGTACTTC.

The chain employs TRBV25-1 and TRBJ2-7, with 8 bases matching TRBD1. The CDR3 covers 13 residues. After removal of 9 bases from V and 5 bases from J, the junction contained 9 bases not matched to a gene. The germline gives CDR1 MGHDK, CDR2 SYGVNS. CDR3 nucleotides: TGTGCCAGTGGACAGGGTAGGCCTGACGAGCAGTACTTC. Translating gives CASGQGRPDEQYF.

This clone was recorded once. The chain couples TRBV4-1 to TRBJ2-5, with D uncertain. The closer fit of TRBJ2-7 to the DNA end suggests the J call may be wrong. The germline V gene has CDR1 MGHRA and CDR2 YSYEKL. There are 14 residues in the CDR3. Here the CDR3 reads CASSQGWGRYEQYF. The CDR3 region has the DNA TGCGCCAGCAGCCAAGGGTGGGGTCGGTACGAGCAGTACTTC.

CDR3 amino acids: CASRQRVTYEQFF. CDR3 nucleotide sequence: TGTGCCAGCAGGCAACGGGTGACGTATGAGCAGTTCTTC. The chain combines TRBV28 with TRBJ2-1; D uncertain. CDR3 length: 13 residues. CDR1 is MDHEN, CDR2 SYDVKM, per germline. Trimming cost V 6 bases and J 8 bases, with 14 bases left between them.

In its sample, this clone was seen a few times. The CDR3 loop reads CASSFNRRIQETQYF. The DNA of the CDR3 is TGCGCCAGCAGCTTTAACAGGCGGATCCAAGAGACCCAGTACTTC. The chain joins TRBV5-1 to TRBJ2-5; a possible D gene is TRBD1 (5 bases). Trimming stripped 2 bases from V and 1 base from J, with 12 bases between. CDR1 and CDR2 from the germline V gene are SGHRS and YFSETQ. The CDR3 runs to 15 residues.

The chain recombines TRBV19 with TRBJ2-1; possibly TRBD2 for D (5 bases). Germline CDR1 and CDR2: LNHDA and SQIVND (reference sequence). The CDR3 sequence is 14 residues long. V lost 5 bases, J lost 6 bases, and 14 bases lay in between. The CDR3 sequence: CASSAQPLGNEQFF. The CDR3, as DNA: TGTGCCAGTAGTGCCCAACCACTAGGCAATGAGCAGTTCTTC.

The chain combines TRBV6-6 with TRBJ2-2; TRBD1 aligns across 9 bases. Germline CDR1 is MNHNY and CDR2 is SVGAGI (reference sequence). The CDR3 loop spans 15 amino acids. J lost 5 bases, V lost 6 bases, and 7 bases had no gene match. The CDR3 region is CASRRTGARTGELFF. In DNA form, the CDR3 reads TGTGCCAGCAGACGGACAGGGGCGAGGACCGGGGAGCTGTTTTTT.

The V call is TRBV5-1, the J call TRBJ2-1, with TRBD1 as a possible D gene (6 bases). Germline V gives CDR1 SGHRS, CDR2 YFSETQ. CDR3 length: 16 residues. The ends were cut back, 0 bases at V and 7 bases at J, with 17 bases in the middle. The CDR3 nucleotides read TGCGCCAGCAGCTTGGCCCCAGGGGAATTGAGGAATGAGCAGTTCTTC. Protein product: CASSLAPGELRNEQFF.

The V gene is TRBV7-9, the J gene TRBJ1-3; unclear D gene. The germline V gene encodes CDR1 SEHNR and CDR2 FQNEAQ (reference sequence). This CDR3 has 15 residues. V was shortened by 8 bases and J by 0 bases, with 14 bases between the two germline ends. The CDR3 region has the DNA TGTGCCAGCGGGAGACACGGAGACTCTGGAAACACCATATATTTT. This translates into CASGRHGDSGNTIYF.

The genes are TRBV5-5 and TRBJ1-5, with D uncertain. The CDR3 length is 16 residues. Germline V CDR1 and CDR2: SGHKS, YYEKEE (reference sequence). Trimming removed 1 base at V and 0 bases at J, with 11 bases between. CDR3 DNA: TGTGCCAGCAGCTTGTTTGTGACACTTAGCAATCAGCCCCAGCATTTT. It encodes CASSLFVTLSNQPQHF.

This chain uses TRBV7-6 with TRBJ2-2; no definite D call. The CDR3 covers 14 residues. CDR1 is SGHVS, CDR2 FNYEAQ, per germline. Trimming pared 5 bases from V and 5 bases from J, leaving 12 bases between. The CDR3 reads CASSPRPGTGELFF. The CDR3 DNA reads TGTGCCAGCAGCCCGCGCCCTGGGACCGGGGAGCTGTTTTTT.

V and J are TRBV6-5 and TRBJ1-3; D possibly corresponds to TRBD1 (6 bases). V was clipped by 0 bases and J by 2 bases, with 11 bases between them. Per the germline V gene, CDR1 is MNHEY and CDR2 is SVGAGI. The CDR3 loop spans 16 amino acids. CDR3 bases: TGTGCCAGCAGTTACTCGGGGTCAGGGGCTGGAAACACCATATATTTT. Translated, it gives CASSYSGSGAGNTIYF.

This clone came up once. V usage is TRBV15 and J usage is TRBJ1-5; D is unresolved. Germline-derived CDR1 and CDR2 are LNHNV and YYDKDF (reference sequence). CDR3 length: 14 amino acids. The ends were cut back, 8 bases at V and 1 base at J, with 12 bases in the middle. The CDR3 spells CATLDTKSNQPQHF. In DNA, the CDR3 is TGTGCCACCTTAGACACAAAGAGCAATCAGCCCCAGCATTTT.

The rearrangement uses TRBV6-4 and TRBJ2-3; D remains unclear. Germline V gene sequence: CDR1 MRHNA, CDR2 SNTAGT. V gave up 6 bases and J gave up 6 bases, with 16 bases separating them. CDR3 length: 14 amino acids. The CDR3 coding sequence is TGTGCCAGCAGCCTACAGTCCGGGTGGGATACGCAGTATTTT. As protein: CASSLQSGWDTQYF.

Points on this clone: The sample contains more than one DNA sequence encoding this CDR3. The rearrangement uses TRBV18 and TRBJ2-7, with 9 bases fitting TRBD1. This CDR3 spans 15 amino acids. CDR1 KGHSH and CDR2 LQKENI come from the germline V gene. After removal of 4 bases from V and 3 bases from J, the junction contained 7 bases not matched to a gene. The CDR3 DNA is TGTGCCAGCTCACTAACCGGGACAGGGATCTACGAGCAGTACTTC. The encoded protein is CASSLTGTGIYEQYF.

V is TRBV6-1 and J is TRBJ2-1, with 8 positions matching TRBD1. The CDR3 covers 15 residues. The germline gives CDR1 MNHNS, CDR2 SASEGT. The V segment lost 10 bases and the J segment 4 bases; nucleotides outside the gene matches: 12. CDR3 nucleotide sequence: TGTGCCACGCCTGCCGGGACAGGAGGTTACAATGAGCAGTTCTTC. It yields the protein CATPAGTGGYNEQFF.

The V gene is TRBV10-3, the J gene TRBJ1-6; D not resolved. Germline V gives CDR1 ENHRY, CDR2 SYGVKD. V was clipped by 4 bases and J by 7 bases, with 5 bases between them. CDR3 length: 12 amino acids. CDR3 sequence reads: CAISVENSPLHF. In DNA form, the CDR3 reads TGTGCCATCAGTGTTGAGAATTCACCCCTCCACTTT.

The chain recombines TRBV5-4 with TRBJ2-3; no clear D. Germline V lookup: CDR1 SGHNT, CDR2 YYREEE (reference sequence). V shed 3 bases and J shed 3 bases, with 11 bases lying between them. The CDR3 spans 14 residues. CDR3 nucleotides: TGTGCCAGCAGCTCTACGGATGGGACAGATACGCAGTATTTT. Translated, it gives CASSSTDGTDTQYF. The full variable domain, rest sourced from reference TRBV5-4 and TRBJ2-3, is ETGVTQSPTHLIKTRGQQVTLRCSSQSGHNTVSWYQQALGQGPQFIFQYYREEENGRGNFPPRFSGLQFPNYSSELNVNALELDDSALYLCASSSTDGTDTQYFGPGTRLTVL.

The chain couples TRBV2 to TRBJ1-6; D may be TRBD1 (5 bases). Germline values: CDR1 SNHLY, CDR2 FYNNEI. Trimming shortened V by 6 bases and J by 0 bases, and 15 bases separated the two germline ends. The CDR3 has 17 residues. CDR3 sequence: CASREGRASSYNSPLHF. DNA of the CDR3: TGTGCCAGCAGGGAGGGCAGGGCGAGCTCCTATAATTCACCCCTCCACTTT.

The count of this clone is one. V is TRBV7-9 and J is TRBJ2-7, with TRBD1 identical over 9 bases. Germline CDR1 is SEHNR and CDR2 is FQNEAQ (reference sequence). The CDR3 consists of 15 residues. J was trimmed by 3 bases and V by 5 bases; bases with no gene match: 8. CDR3 residues: CASSPRGQGHYEQYF. DNA for the CDR3: TGTGCCAGCAGCCCTAGGGGACAGGGCCACTACGAGCAGTACTTC. The complete variable domain, with remaining parts taken from reference TRBV7-9 and TRBJ2-7, reads DTGVSQNPRHKITKRGQNVTFRCDPISEHNRLYWYRQTLGQGPEFLTYFQNEAQLEKSRLLSDRFSAERPKGSFSTLEIQRTEQGDSAMYLCASSPRGQGHYEQYFGPGTRLTVT.

This chain's CDR3 is CASSYSRISVQPQHF. The DNA for the CDR3 is TGTGCCAGCAGTTATTCGAGAATCTCGGTTCAGCCCCAGCATTTT. The rearrangement links TRBV6-5 to TRBJ1-5, with D unclear. The CDR3 length is 15 residues. Between the trimmed V and J ends, which lost 3 bases and 6 bases, there was a span of 15 bases. Germline-derived CDR1 and CDR2 are MNHEY and SVGAGI.